This TCR beta chain appears in the sequencing data of a study of T cell responses to AZD1222 COVID-19 vaccine. General study points: Repertoire collection took place solely once the T cell response had peaked. Increases in Spike-specific TCR breadth and depth were seen after two AZD1222 doses.

Remarks on this clone: As yet, its antigen is unknown.

CDR3 length equals 16 residues. Germline CDR1 reads LGHNA; CDR2 reads YNFKEQ. Trimming cost V 4 bases and J 0 bases; bases outside gene matches: 7. Assay used: immunoSEQ multiplex PCR; TCRdb lists only in-frame clones, some missing. The top ten hold around a sixth of the sample, which has about 100,000 clones, around 89% seen once. The genes are TRBV4-2 and TRBJ2-7, with 9 bases lining up with TRBD2. The input for sequencing was peripheral blood, taken on day 0 of AZD1222 vaccination. The receptor's source is an adult in good health. CDR3 protein: CASSPIAGVGSYEQYF. In DNA form, the CDR3 reads TGTGCCAGCAGCCCTATAGCGGGGGTCGGCTCCTACGAGCAGTACTTC.